This T cell receptor (beta chain) is drawn from a study of blood T cell repertoires in COVID-19. The wider study: Samples of COVID-19 (acute and convalescent) were obtained from the United States, Italy and Spain. PBMCs, B-cell-depleted T cells, or T cells were the source of the cDNA or gDNA that made up the material.

Study processing details: From reference gene primer amplification, estimates of nucleated cell counts were derived. Produced via immunoSEQ multiplex PCR; TCRdb's table is partial and in-frame only. That table furnishes V, J and clone size, whereas the DNA furnished D and trimming. Altogether 40,000 to 55,000 clones are present, roughly 80% being singletons, with the ten largest covering 13% to 15%. The sequenced material came from peripheral blood. The source of this sequence is a human donor with acute or convalescent COVID-19. The donor label of this sample is uncertain.

In DNA form, the CDR3 reads TGTGCCAGCAGACCGGCGGAGGCGGCCTATGGCTACACCTTC. Encoded protein: CASRPAEAAYGYTF. The rearrangement uses TRBV28 and TRBJ1-2, with D uncertain. V lost 6 bases and J lost 4, with 15 bases in between. The CDR3 length is 14 residues. Looked up from germline, CDR1 is MDHEN and CDR2 is SYDVKM.